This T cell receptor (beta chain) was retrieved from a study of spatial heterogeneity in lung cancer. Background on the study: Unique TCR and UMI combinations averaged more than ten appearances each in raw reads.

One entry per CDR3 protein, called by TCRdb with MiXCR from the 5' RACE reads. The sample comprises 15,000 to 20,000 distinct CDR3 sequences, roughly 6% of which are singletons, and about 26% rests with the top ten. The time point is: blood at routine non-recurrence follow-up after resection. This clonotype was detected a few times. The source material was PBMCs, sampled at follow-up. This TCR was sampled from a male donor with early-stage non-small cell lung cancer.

The CDR3 bases are TGTGCCAGCAGTGACGACCCGGGAGCACGCACAGATACGCAGTATTTT. This encodes CASSDDPGARTDTQYF. The chain joins TRBV6-4 to TRBJ2-3; weak D call: TRBD2 (6 bases). V gave up 2 bases and J gave up 1 base, with 13 bases separating them. CDR3 length equals 16 residues. CDR1 is MRHNA, CDR2 SNTAGT, per germline.